Listed below are T cell receptor beta chains from one sample, sequenced in a study of cytomegalovirus exposure and HLA in healthy donors. Profiled with immunoSEQ multiplex PCR; TCRdb holds only in-frame clones, not every one. The sample consists of roughly 67,000 clones, more than 70% of them appearing once. The sample was PBMCs. Receptors were obtained from a man aged 40-49 years in good health and CMV-seronegative. CDR3s include the opening cysteine and the closing phenylalanine or tryptophan. The order of the fields is D gene, clone size, V gene, J gene, CDR3 protein, CDR3 DNA. D genes are given only for firm matches. Part of the rows lack a size; the others show once, few, many or a class for expanded clones.

d_gene: TRBD2; abundance: .; v_gene: TRBV11-2; j_gene: TRBJ2-7; CDR3aa: CASSLDLAGGVGF; CDR3nt: TGTGCCAGCAGCTTAGATTTAGCGGGAGGGGTTGGGTTC
d_gene: .; abundance: once; v_gene: TRBV10-2; j_gene: TRBJ2-5; CDR3aa: CASSGGGIGETQYF; CDR3nt: TGCGCCAGCAGTGGAGGGGGAATAGGAGAGACCCAGTACTTC
d_gene: .; abundance: .; v_gene: TRBV25-1; j_gene: TRBJ2-4; CDR3aa: CASSEDGLSIQYF; CDR3nt: TGTGCCAGCAGTGAGGACGGACTTTCCATTCAGTACTTC
d_gene: .; abundance: once; v_gene: TRBV2; j_gene: TRBJ2-5; CDR3aa: CASSPYQETQYF; CDR3nt: TGTGCCAGCAGCCCCTACCAAGAGACCCAGTACTTC
d_gene: .; abundance: .; v_gene: TRBV5-4; j_gene: TRBJ2-2; CDR3aa: CASSGVVGASLTGELFF; CDR3nt: TGTGCCAGCAGCGGCGTGGTGGGGGCCAGCCTCACCGGGGAGCTGTTTTTT
d_gene: TRBD1; abundance: .; v_gene: TRBV10-3; j_gene: TRBJ2-2; CDR3aa: CAISPTGAGTGELFF; CDR3nt: TGTGCCATCAGTCCGACAGGGGCGGGCACCGGGGAGCTGTTTTTT
d_gene: .; abundance: .; v_gene: TRBV7-8; j_gene: TRBJ2-5; CDR3aa: CASSLETGDQETQYF; CDR3nt: TGTGCCAGCAGCTTAGAGACAGGAGACCAAGAGACCCAGTACTTC
d_gene: .; abundance: .; v_gene: TRBV7-8; j_gene: TRBJ1-6; CDR3aa: CASSQGVGNSPLHF; CDR3nt: TGTGCCAGCAGCCAAGGGGTAGGGAATTCACCCCTCCACTTT
d_gene: TRBD2; abundance: few; v_gene: TRBV7-9; j_gene: TRBJ2-1; CDR3aa: CASSSAWTSGGGNEQFF; CDR3nt: TGTGCCAGCAGCTCAGCCTGGACTAGCGGGGGAGGGAATGAGCAGTTCTTC
d_gene: .; abundance: .; v_gene: TRBV11-1; j_gene: TRBJ2-3; CDR3aa: CASSVSGVLTDTQYF; CDR3nt: TGTGCCAGCAGTGTTTCGGGAGTTCTCACAGATACGCAGTATTTT
d_gene: TRBD1; abundance: .; v_gene: TRBV4-2; j_gene: TRBJ1-5; CDR3aa: CASSQTGTGHSNQPQHF; CDR3nt: TGTGCCAGCAGCCAAACCGGGACAGGCCATAGCAATCAGCCCCAGCATTTT
d_gene: TRBD1; abundance: .; v_gene: TRBV6-1; j_gene: TRBJ1-5; CDR3aa: CASSGGTGPSGPQHF; CDR3nt: TGTGCCAGCAGTGGAGGGACAGGGCCCTCGGGGCCCCAGCATTTT
d_gene: .; abundance: .; v_gene: TRBV5-4; j_gene: TRBJ2-3; CDR3aa: CASSLAGWTDTQYF; CDR3nt: TGTGCCAGCAGCTTGGCAGGGTGGACAGATACGCAGTATTTT
d_gene: .; abundance: .; v_gene: TRBV11-3; j_gene: TRBJ2-5; CDR3aa: CASSLGRAETQYF; CDR3nt: TGTGCCAGCAGCTTAGGCAGGGCAGAGACCCAGTACTTC
d_gene: TRBD2; abundance: .; v_gene: TRBV10-2; j_gene: TRBJ2-5; CDR3aa: CASTSGTSGRETQYF; CDR3nt: TGCGCCAGCACCAGCGGGACTAGCGGGAGAGAGACCCAGTACTTC
d_gene: .; abundance: once; v_gene: TRBV10-2; j_gene: TRBJ1-1; CDR3aa: CASNIRGGGGNTEAFF; CDR3nt: TGCGCCAGCAATATCCGGGGGGGTGGAGGGAACACTGAAGCTTTCTTT
d_gene: .; abundance: .; v_gene: TRBV7-9; j_gene: TRBJ2-3; CDR3aa: CASSPTRDTDTQYF; CDR3nt: TGTGCCAGCAGCCCTACTAGGGACACAGATACGCAGTATTTT
d_gene: TRBD1; abundance: .; v_gene: TRBV19; j_gene: TRBJ2-2; CDR3aa: CASSPRTGPANTGELFF; CDR3nt: TGTGCCAGTAGTCCCAGGACAGGCCCCGCGAACACCGGGGAGCTGTTTTTT
d_gene: .; abundance: .; v_gene: TRBV5-1; j_gene: TRBJ1-4; CDR3aa: CASSLGGDEKLFF; CDR3nt: TGCGCCAGCAGCTTAGGGGGAGACGAAAAACTGTTTTTT
d_gene: TRBD1; abundance: once; v_gene: TRBV4-2; j_gene: TRBJ1-2; CDR3aa: CASSQEAGGAGNYGYTF; CDR3nt: TGTGCCAGCAGCCAAGAGGCAGGGGGCGCGGGTAACTATGGCTACACCTTC
d_gene: .; abundance: .; v_gene: TRBV5-4; j_gene: TRBJ1-2; CDR3aa: CASSGRDDRGYTF; CDR3nt: TGTGCCAGCAGCGGGCGGGACGACCGCGGCTACACCTTC
d_gene: .; abundance: .; v_gene: TRBV20-1; j_gene: TRBJ1-4; CDR3aa: CSAQFTEKLFF; CDR3nt: TGCAGTGCTCAGTTTACGGAAAAACTGTTTTTT
d_gene: TRBD1; abundance: .; v_gene: TRBV6-5; j_gene: TRBJ1-4; CDR3aa: CASSYMAGQGWEKLFF; CDR3nt: TGTGCCAGCAGTTACATGGCGGGACAGGGTTGGGAAAAACTGTTTTTT
d_gene: .; abundance: once; v_gene: TRBV6-1; j_gene: TRBJ2-7; CDR3aa: CASRPDSRGEQYF; CDR3nt: TGTGCCAGCAGACCCGACAGCCGTGGGGAGCAGTACTTC
d_gene: .; abundance: .; v_gene: TRBV28; j_gene: TRBJ2-1; CDR3aa: CASSQLGWGGSYNEQFF; CDR3nt: TGTGCCAGCAGTCAACTTGGGTGGGGAGGCTCCTACAATGAGCAGTTCTTC
d_gene: TRBD2; abundance: .; v_gene: TRBV27; j_gene: TRBJ2-6; CDR3aa: CASSPLTGGSGANVLTF; CDR3nt: TGTGCCAGCAGTCCCCTAACGGGGGGCTCTGGGGCCAACGTCCTGACTTTC
d_gene: TRBD2; abundance: .; v_gene: TRBV4-1; j_gene: TRBJ2-2; CDR3aa: CASSQGGGGAGTGELFF; CDR3nt: TGCGCCAGCAGCCAAGGGGGCGGGGGGGCGGGGACCGGGGAGCTGTTTTTT
d_gene: .; abundance: .; v_gene: TRBV10-1; j_gene: TRBJ2-1; CDR3aa: CATDYEQFF; CDR3nt: TGCGCCACCGACTATGAGCAGTTCTTC
d_gene: .; abundance: .; v_gene: TRBV2; j_gene: TRBJ2-2; CDR3aa: CASSYTRGTGELFF; CDR3nt: TGTGCCAGCAGTTACACGCGAGGCACCGGGGAGCTGTTTTTT
d_gene: .; abundance: once; v_gene: TRBV7-9; j_gene: TRBJ1-4; CDR3aa: CASSFWGEEKLFF; CDR3nt: TGTGCCAGCAGCTTTTGGGGGGAGGAAAAACTGTTTTTT
d_gene: .; abundance: .; v_gene: TRBV13; j_gene: TRBJ1-4; CDR3aa: CASSPREGGLFF; CDR3nt: TGTGCCAGCAGCCCCCGAGAGGGAGGACTGTTTTTT
d_gene: .; abundance: .; v_gene: TRBV2; j_gene: TRBJ1-2; CDR3aa: CASSEWRGPGLGYTF; CDR3nt: TGTGCCAGCAGTGAATGGAGAGGTCCGGGTCTAGGCTACACCTTC
d_gene: .; abundance: .; v_gene: TRBV28; j_gene: TRBJ2-5; CDR3aa: CASNGNLKTQYF; CDR3nt: TGTGCCAGCAACGGGAACTTGAAGACCCAGTACTTC
d_gene: TRBD1; abundance: .; v_gene: TRBV28; j_gene: TRBJ1-2; CDR3aa: CASSGNRDRGPSHYGYTF; CDR3nt: TGTGCCAGCAGTGGCAACCGGGACAGGGGCCCATCTCACTATGGCTACACCTTC
d_gene: TRBD2; abundance: .; v_gene: TRBV29-1; j_gene: TRBJ2-2; CDR3aa: CSVGGTSGSQNTGELFF; CDR3nt: TGCAGCGTTGGGGGGACTAGCGGGAGCCAGAACACCGGGGAGCTGTTTTTT
d_gene: TRBD2; abundance: .; v_gene: TRBV6-6; j_gene: TRBJ2-3; CDR3aa: CASSPSGSPNTQYF; CDR3nt: TGTGCCAGCAGTCCTAGCGGGAGCCCAAATACGCAGTATTTT
d_gene: TRBD2; abundance: .; v_gene: TRBV5-6; j_gene: TRBJ2-5; CDR3aa: CASSSRTSGGGYQETQYF; CDR3nt: TGTGCCAGCAGCTCCCGGACTAGCGGGGGGGGGTACCAAGAGACCCAGTACTTC
d_gene: TRBD2; abundance: .; v_gene: TRBV28; j_gene: TRBJ2-1; CDR3aa: CASSRAGGENEQFF; CDR3nt: TGTGCCAGCAGTCGAGCGGGAGGGGAAAATGAGCAGTTCTTC
d_gene: TRBD1; abundance: .; v_gene: TRBV7-9; j_gene: TRBJ1-5; CDR3aa: CASSRWTGENQPQHF; CDR3nt: TGTGCCAGCAGCCGATGGACAGGGGAGAATCAGCCCCAGCATTTT
d_gene: .; abundance: .; v_gene: TRBV5-6; j_gene: TRBJ1-1; CDR3aa: CASSGATGNTEAFF; CDR3nt: TGTGCCAGCAGCGGGGCGACAGGGAACACTGAAGCTTTCTTT
d_gene: TRBD2; abundance: .; v_gene: TRBV7-2; j_gene: TRBJ2-3; CDR3aa: CASSQAGGCTDTQYF; CDR3nt: TGTGCCAGCAGCCAAGCGGGGGGCTGCACAGATACGCAGTATTTT
d_gene: TRBD1; abundance: .; v_gene: TRBV7-6; j_gene: TRBJ1-4; CDR3aa: CASSAGQGPGEKLFF; CDR3nt: TGTGCCAGCAGCGCCGGACAGGGCCCGGGGGAAAAACTGTTTTTT
d_gene: TRBD2; abundance: .; v_gene: TRBV19; j_gene: TRBJ2-1; CDR3aa: CASKELTSGYNEQFF; CDR3nt: TGTGCCAGTAAAGAACTTACTAGCGGCTACAATGAGCAGTTCTTC
d_gene: TRBD1; abundance: few; v_gene: TRBV7-8; j_gene: TRBJ2-7; CDR3aa: CSSSLGQAYEQYF; CDR3nt: TGTTCCAGCAGCCTAGGACAGGCCTACGAGCAGTACTTC